This T cell receptor (beta chain) came from a study of blood T cell repertoires in COVID-19. Across the study: Italy, Spain and the United States were the sources of the convalescent and acute COVID-19 samples. Nucleic acid was either cDNA or gDNA, and it came from T cells, B-cell-depleted T cells, or PBMCs.

Original processing methods: Quantification of nucleated cells was approximated via reference gene primer amplification. Some clones are missing from TCRdb's copy, which holds only in-frame ones; the method was immunoSEQ multiplex PCR. The DNA gave D and trimming, while V, J and clone size come from that table. The sample holds some 240,000 clones, over 70% seen once. V was pared by 4 bases and J by 5 bases, with 2 bases of the junction left unmatched. In germline, CDR1 is SEHNR, CDR2 FQNEAQ (reference sequence). The CDR3 loop spans 14 amino acids. Seattle's enrolled individuals joined amid active infection and were then monitored longitudinally.

This sequence was found in a woman in her 70s with COVID-19, enrolled during active disease. Sequenced: peripheral blood. J is TRBJ1-2 and V is TRBV7-9; 12 nucleotides agree with TRBD1. CDR3 in amino acids: CASSWGQGAYGYTF. CDR3 nucleotide sequence: TGTGCCAGCAGCTGGGGACAGGGGGCATATGGCTACACCTTC.